This TCR beta chain was observed in a study of T-cell memory formation after mild COVID-19. Study-level background: For the most part, TCR clusters were specific to one donor.

TCRdb processed the 5' RACE reads anew with MiXCR; each CDR3 protein has one entry. The sample carries roughly 340,000 distinct CDR3 sequences, 20% to 25% recorded once. This CDR3 is 15 amino acids long. CDR1 and CDR2 (germline): MNHNS, SASEGT. Between the trimmed V and J ends, which lost 8 bases and 1 base, there was a span of 12 bases. Notes on this clonotype: The antigen is undetermined.

The study, taken as a whole, reports: The study found contracting CD4+ clones mainly in CM and EM and contracting CD8+ clones in EMRA. Later expanders leaned CD4+, whereas clones that contracted between day 15 and 85 were balanced CD4/CD8.

The sequence was obtained from a man in his late teens or twenties who had mild COVID-19 (a few samples of this study predate the infection). Cell type and time point are not known. The chain has TRBV6-1 and TRBJ1-6; D is undetermined. Sequenced input: PBMCs or a T cell subset sorted from them (not recorded which). CDR3 protein: CASHSGVSYNSPLHF. CDR3 in DNA: TGTGCCAGCCATTCCGGAGTGTCCTATAATTCACCCCTCCACTTT.